In this sample, the clone carrying this TCR beta chain turned up a few times. What it binds is not known. This sample was included in a study of beta chain features in type 1 diabetes. General study points: When Type 1 diabetes patients were examined, their TCRB CDR3s proved moderately but significantly shorter in all four CD4+ subsets.

The CDR3 has 14 amino acids. Germline V gene lookup returns CDR1 SGHTA and CDR2 FQGNSA. After removal of 5 bases from V and 8 bases from J, the junction contained 4 bases not matched to a gene. Expressed TCRB transcripts were sequenced because the entire RNA isolate underwent reverse transcription. Profiled with immunoSEQ multiplex PCR; TCRdb holds only in-frame clones, not every one. In the table there are under 300,000 clones, roughly 22% of which are singletons. Sequencing input: naive CD4+ T cells from blood. The V gene is TRBV7-2, the J gene TRBJ1-4, with 11 bases lining up with TRBD1. The TCR sequence derives from a woman between 35 and 50 years old with type 1 diabetes. Here the CDR3 reads CASSTDRGHEKLFF. CDR3 bases: TGTGCCAGCAGCACGGACAGGGGGCACGAAAAACTGTTTTTT.